The 26 T cell receptor beta chains listed next were all sequenced from one sample in a study of cytomegalovirus exposure and HLA in healthy donors. Amplification used 60 Vbeta primers and 13 Jbeta primers. Assay: immunoSEQ multiplex PCR; the TCRdb copy retains only in-frame clones and omits some. This table holds about 160,000 clones, roughly three quarters found once. Sequenced material: PBMCs. These receptors all come from a man aged 18 to 30 in good health and CMV-seropositive.

V and J are TRBV2 and TRBJ2-7, with 7 bases matching TRBD1. V gave up 8 bases and J gave up 3 bases; unmatched junction bases: 7. The germline V gene encodes CDR1 SNHLY and CDR2 FYNNEI. This CDR3 region has 13 residues. DNA for the CDR3: TGTGCCAGCGGGACAGTCCCATTCTACGAGCAGTACTTC. Its protein product is CASGTVPFYEQYF.

J is TRBJ1-1 and V is TRBV2, with D perhaps matching TRBD1 (6 bases). The CDR3 runs to 13 residues. Between the trimmed V and J ends, which lost 8 bases and 5 bases, there was a span of 15 bases. The germline V gene has CDR1 SNHLY and CDR2 FYNNEI. CDR3 DNA: TGTGCCAGCCGCCCAAACAGGGTGACTGAAGCTTTCTTT. Its protein is CASRPNRVTEAFF.

This chain links TRBV5-1 with TRBJ2-3; TRBD2 matches at 9 bases. Germline V gene data show CDR1 as SGHRS and CDR2 as YFSETQ. The CDR3 contains 15 residues. Germline trimming cut 2 bases from V and 5 bases from J; bases unmatched to any gene: 6. The CDR3 region is CASSFAPSGVDTQYF. For the CDR3, the DNA is TGCGCCAGCAGCTTCGCGCCTAGCGGGGTAGATACGCAGTATTTT.

This chain connects TRBV9 to TRBJ1-1; 8 bases match TRBD1. With 2 bases clipped from V and 3 bases from J, the junction kept 21 bases outside the gene matches. Germline V gene lookup returns CDR1 SGDLS and CDR2 YYNGEE. The CDR3 is 20 amino acids. The CDR3, as DNA: TGTGCCAGCAGCGTTCGACCCCCGGGACAGGCCCCAGGTGGGCACACTGAAGCTTTCTTT. Its translation: CASSVRPPGQAPGGHTEAFF.

The chain links TRBV7-8 to TRBJ2-7, with D tentatively TRBD1 (6 bases). Trimming stripped 1 base from V and 5 bases from J, with 12 bases between. The CDR3 totals 14 residues. Germline loops: CDR1 SGHVS, CDR2 FQNEAQ. The DNA of the CDR3 is TGTGCCAGCAGCTTAGGGGGGACATTCGACGAGCAGTACTTC. The encoded protein is CASSLGGTFDEQYF.

This chain connects TRBV12-5 to TRBJ2-1, with 8 positions matching TRBD2. The germline V gene encodes CDR1 LGHNT and CDR2 FRNRAP. CDR3 length: 15 residues. J gave up 8 bases and V 7 bases, and 13 bases lay outside the gene matches. In DNA form, the CDR3 reads TGTGCTAGTGATGTGGAGGGACTAGGAGGTCATGAGCAGTTCTTC. Protein sequence: CASDVEGLGGHEQFF.

The rearrangement links TRBV5-1 to TRBJ1-6; possible D gene TRBD1, 5 bases. The CDR3 is made up of 14 amino acids. Germline assignment: CDR1 SGHRS and CDR2 YFSETQ. With 3 bases removed from V and 10 bases from J, the gap between germline ends came to 14 bases. CDR3 amino acids: CASSSSGGESPLHF. CDR3 DNA sequence: TGCGCCAGCAGCTCAAGCGGAGGGGAGTCACCCCTCCACTTT.

This clone was seen a single time. The V gene is TRBV2, the J gene TRBJ1-3, with D tentatively TRBD1 (6 bases). The CDR3 covers 17 residues. V was pared by 0 bases and J by 2 bases, with 14 bases between. Germline CDR1 reads SNHLY; CDR2 reads FYNNEI. CDR3 nucleotides: TGTGCCAGCAGTGAAGCAGTGCCAGGGGCCGCTGGAAACACCATATATTTT. Its protein product is CASSEAVPGAAGNTIYF.

The CDR3 region is CASSLKGQGRETQYF. DNA of the CDR3: TGTGCCAGCTCACTCAAGGGGCAGGGCCGAGAGACCCAGTACTTC. The chain is built from TRBV18 and TRBJ2-5; the D gene is possibly TRBD1 (5 bases). The germline V gene has CDR1 KGHSH and CDR2 LQKENI. Trimming cost V 4 bases and J 4 bases, with 16 bases left between them. The CDR3 is 15 amino acids. The full variable domain, with the rest looked up from reference TRBV18 and TRBJ2-5, is NAGVMQNPRHLVRRRGQEARLRCSPMKGHSHVYWYRQLPEEGLKFMVYLQKENIIDESGMPKERFSAEFPKEGPSILRIQQVVRGDSAAYFCASSLKGQGRETQYFGPGTRLLVL.

The chain employs TRBV2 and TRBJ2-1; a weak D match, TRBD1 (6 bases). The CDR3 has 14 amino acids. Trimming left V 5 bases short and J 7 bases short, with 15 bases between. Germline V CDR1 and CDR2: SNHLY, FYNNEI. The CDR3 sequence is CASSRDTSGNEQFF. CDR3 DNA sequence: TGTGCCAGCAGTCGGGACACTTCGGGAAATGAGCAGTTCTTC.

The chain links TRBV6-5 to TRBJ1-1; D ambiguous. The V and J ends lost 5 bases and 6 bases respectively, with 16 bases between them. The CDR3 is made up of 14 amino acids. CDR1 is MNHEY, CDR2 SVGAGI, per germline. CDR3 region: CASSPATQTAEAFF. In DNA form, the CDR3 reads TGTGCCAGCAGTCCTGCCACACAGACCGCTGAAGCTTTCTTT.

The chain carries TRBV7-9 and TRBJ1-3; D not resolved. There are 16 residues in the CDR3. Germline values: CDR1 SEHNR, CDR2 FQNEAQ (reference sequence). V gave up 2 bases and J gave up 4 bases, with 15 bases separating them. In DNA, the CDR3 is TGTGCCAGCAGCTTATTGAATTCTGGCGGGGGAAACACCATATATTTT. Encoded protein: CASSLLNSGGGNTIYF.

The chain carries TRBV19 and TRBJ2-7, with TRBD2 as a possible D gene (5 bases). V dropped 6 bases and J dropped 3 bases, with 12 bases sitting between them. The germline CDR1 and CDR2 sequences are LNHDA and SQIVND (reference sequence). This CDR3 contains 13 residues. The CDR3 protein is CASSPGSNYEQYF. As DNA, the CDR3 is TGTGCCAGTAGCCCGGGGAGTAACTACGAGCAGTACTTC. The whole variable domain, remainder taken from reference TRBV19 and TRBJ2-7, is DGGITQSPKYLFRKEGQNVTLSCEQNLNHDAMYWYRQDPGQGLRLIYYSQIVNDFQKGDIAEGYSVSREKKESFPLTVTSAQKNPTAFYLCASSPGSNYEQYFGPGTRLTVT.

This clone occurred a few times. The germline gene is not matched at one end of the junction; a read error may be the cause. The V call is TRBV11-3, the J call TRBJ1-3; the D gene is possibly TRBD1 (5 bases). The length of the CDR3 is 12 residues. Germline CDR1 is SGHNT and CDR2 is YENEEA. The CDR3 reads CASSFRQTAEHF. DNA for the CDR3: TGTGCCAGCAGCTTCCGACAGACCGCCGAGCATTTT.

Only one count was recorded for this clone. The V gene is TRBV27, the J gene TRBJ2-7, with D possibly TRBD2 on 6 matching bases. The CDR3 has 14 residues. The germline V and J ends were trimmed by 3 bases and 3 bases, with 12 bases remaining between them. Germline CDR1 MNHEY, CDR2 SMNVEV (reference sequence). Written as DNA, the CDR3 is TGTGCCAGCAGTTTTGGTGACGGGAGCTACGAGCAGTACTTC. It codes for CASSFGDGSYEQYF.

The chain uses TRBV7-8 and TRBJ1-6; weak D call: TRBD1 (5 bases). Germline V gene data show CDR1 as SGHVS and CDR2 as FQNEAQ. The V end lost 3 bases, the J end lost 0 bases, and 15 bases lay between the germline ends. CDR3 length: 18 amino acids. This chain's CDR3 is CASSLIGGESSYNSPLHF. CDR3 DNA sequence: TGTGCCAGCAGCTTGATTGGGGGGGAGAGCTCCTATAATTCACCCCTCCACTTT. Full variable domain (rest looked up from reference TRBV7-8 and TRBJ1-6): GAGVSQSPRYKVAKRGQDVALRCDPISGHVSLFWYQQALGQGPEFLTYFQNEAQLDKSGLPSDRFFAERPEGSVSTLKIQRTQQEDSAVYLCASSLIGGESSYNSPLHFGNGTRLTVT.

V and J are TRBV9 and TRBJ2-1, with a possible D match to TRBD1 (6 bases). Germline CDR1 SGDLS, CDR2 YYNGEE. CDR3 length equals 15 residues. Trimming shortened V by 0 bases and J by 8 bases, and 15 bases separated the two germline ends. CDR3: CASSVAGGAGDEQFF. DNA for the CDR3: TGTGCCAGCAGCGTAGCTGGGGGCGCTGGGGATGAGCAGTTCTTC.

The table lists this clone with a few counts. The genes are TRBV9 and TRBJ1-5, with a possible D match to TRBD1 (6 bases). The CDR3 contains 15 residues. Trimming removed 3 bases at V and 1 base at J, with 11 bases between. CDR1 is SGDLS, CDR2 YYNGEE, per germline. The chain's CDR3 is CASSEGQGSNQPQHF. Here the CDR3 DNA reads TGTGCCAGCAGCGAAGGGCAGGGGAGCAATCAGCCCCAGCATTTT.

The CDR3 DNA reads TGTGCCAGCAGCTCCTCTAGCGGAACGATCCGGGCGCAGTATTTT. Translated: CASSSSSGTIRAQYF. The V call is TRBV5-4, the J call TRBJ2-3, with 7 bases fitting TRBD2. The junction had 14 bases not matched to a gene; V was cut back by 3 bases and J by 10 bases. This CDR3 region has 15 residues. The V gene's germline CDR1 is SGHNT and CDR2 YYREEE (reference sequence).

This clone has a handful of counts. This chain connects TRBV6-1 to TRBJ2-3; TRBD1 agrees at 12 bases. The germline V gene encodes CDR1 MNHNS and CDR2 SASEGT. V lost 6 bases, J lost 10 bases, and 8 bases stayed unmatched. The CDR3 contains 14 residues. The CDR3 sequence: CASRGTGGPSAQYF. DNA for the CDR3: TGTGCCAGCAGGGGGACAGGGGGCCCATCCGCGCAGTATTTT.

This clone has just a few counts. The chain links TRBV9 to TRBJ1-2; a possible D gene is TRBD1 (5 bases). The V end lost 6 bases, the J end lost 0 bases, and 15 bases lay between the germline ends. The CDR3 contains 15 residues. The germline V gene has CDR1 SGDLS and CDR2 YYNGEE. CDR3 sequence: CASTAGGGANYGYTF. The CDR3 nucleotides are TGTGCCAGCACCGCGGGGGGGGGAGCTAACTATGGCTACACCTTC.

The rearrangement joins TRBV19 to TRBJ1-1; the D is unclear. This CDR3 is built from 12 residues. Deletions cut 6 bases from V and 6 bases from J, with 11 bases between. CDR1 LNHDA and CDR2 SQIVND come from the germline V gene (reference sequence). Here the CDR3 reads CASSPHLSEAFF. As DNA, the CDR3 is TGTGCCAGTAGCCCCCACTTATCTGAAGCTTTCTTT.

The J gene is TRBJ2-5, the V gene TRBV5-6, with 9 bases matching TRBD2. Germline V lookup: CDR1 SGHDT, CDR2 YYEEEE. This CDR3 region has 14 residues. Trimming cost V 2 bases and J 4 bases; bases outside gene matches: 3. CDR3 DNA sequence: TGTGCCAGCAGCTTTGCGGGGGGGGGAGAGACCCAGTACTTC. It specifies CASSFAGGGETQYF.

The V and J genes are TRBV7-9 and TRBJ1-1; 7 bases line up with TRBD1. The V gene end was trimmed by 5 bases and the J gene end by 1 base; junction bases not matched to a gene: 10. CDR1 SEHNR and CDR2 FQNEAQ come from the germline V gene (reference sequence). The CDR3 extends over 16 amino acids. CDR3 coding DNA: TGTGCCAGCAGCCCAGAATCCGGGACAGAGAACACTGAAGCTTTCTTT. Its protein product is CASSPESGTENTEAFF.

The genes are TRBV6-6 and TRBJ2-7; 8 nucleotides agree with TRBD1. CDR1 and CDR2 (germline): MNHNY, SVGAGI (reference sequence). The CDR3 has 15 amino acids. With V trimmed by 7 bases and J by 7 bases, 15 bases remained unmatched. The CDR3 reads CASTSTLQGAREQYF. The CDR3 DNA reads as TGTGCCAGCACCTCAACCCTTCAGGGGGCGCGGGAGCAGTACTTC.

The gene calls are TRBV7-2 and TRBJ2-7; D may be TRBD2 (5 bases). The CDR3 totals 13 residues. V was trimmed by 5 bases and J by 0 bases, leaving 8 bases between them. Germline CDR1 is SGHTA and CDR2 is FQGNSA. CDR3: CASSPSHSYEQYF. The CDR3 region has the DNA TGTGCCAGCAGCCCTAGCCACTCCTACGAGCAGTACTTC.